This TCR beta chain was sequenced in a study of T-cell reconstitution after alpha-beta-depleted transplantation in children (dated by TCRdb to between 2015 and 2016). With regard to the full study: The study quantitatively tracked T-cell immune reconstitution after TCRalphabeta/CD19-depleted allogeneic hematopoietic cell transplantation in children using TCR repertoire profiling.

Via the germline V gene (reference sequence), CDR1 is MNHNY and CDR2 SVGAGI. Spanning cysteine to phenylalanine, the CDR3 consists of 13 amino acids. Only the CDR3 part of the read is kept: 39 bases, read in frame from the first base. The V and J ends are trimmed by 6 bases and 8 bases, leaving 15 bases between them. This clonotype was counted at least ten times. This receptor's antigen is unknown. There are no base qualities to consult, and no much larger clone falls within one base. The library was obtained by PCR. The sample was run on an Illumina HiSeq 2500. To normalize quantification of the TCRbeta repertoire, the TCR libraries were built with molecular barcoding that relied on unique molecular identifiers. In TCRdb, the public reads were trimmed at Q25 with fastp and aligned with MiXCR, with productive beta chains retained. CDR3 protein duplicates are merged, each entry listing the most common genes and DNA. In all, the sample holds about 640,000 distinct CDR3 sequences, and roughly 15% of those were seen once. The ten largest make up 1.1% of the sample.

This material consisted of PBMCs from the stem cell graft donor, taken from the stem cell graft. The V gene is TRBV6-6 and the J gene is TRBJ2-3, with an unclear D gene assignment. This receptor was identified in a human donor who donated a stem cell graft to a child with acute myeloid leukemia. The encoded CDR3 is CASSSPGLSTQYF. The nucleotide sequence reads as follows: TGTGCCAGCAGCTCCCCAGGTTTGAGTACGCAGTATTTT.